Below are 11 T cell receptor beta chains sequenced from a single sample in a study of T cells in women clearing cervical HPV infection. Repertoires were generated with immunoSEQ multiplex PCR, while TCRdb's copy carries only in-frame clones and drops some. Recorded for this sample: some 24,000 clones. Sequencing used blood buffy coat. The receptor set was obtained from a woman between 18 and 75 years old with a cervical HPV16 infection that either progressed to CIN3+ or cleared (not recorded which).

About this clone itself: Germline and junction disagree at one end, which may indicate a read error. The DNA ends 3 residues before the CDR3 does, and the rest of the CDR3 is filled in from the germline J gene. This sample includes further DNA sequences coding for the same CDR3. V gene TRBV18 combines with J gene TRBJ1-3; D perhaps matches TRBD1 (6 bases). Germline CDR1 and CDR2: KGHSH and LQKENI. CDR3 length: 12 residues. CDR3 residues: CASSPQGDTIYF. The sequenced CDR3 bases are TGTGCCAGCTCACCCCAAGGGGACACT.

Regarding this clone: The read halts 3 residues ahead of the CDR3 end, with the missing end drawn from the germline J gene. This chain joins TRBV14 and TRBJ2-2; tentatively, D is TRBD1 (5 bases). In germline, CDR1 is SGHDN, CDR2 FVKESK. CDR3 length equals 13 residues. The covered CDR3 bases are TGTGCCAGCAGCCCCACAGGAAGCCCAAAG. This gives the protein CASSPTGSPK. The entire CDR3 is CASSPTGSPKLFF.

On this clone itself: The read comes to an end 3 residues before the CDR3 does, leaving the germline J gene to fill in the end. The rearrangement uses TRBV19 and TRBJ1-5; D may be TRBD1 (6 bases). CDR1 and CDR2 from the germline V gene are LNHDA and SQIVND (reference sequence). The V gene lost 6 bases and the J gene lost 5 bases, with 17 bases spanning the gap. This CDR3 is built from 15 residues. CDR3 sequence reads: CASRIIQGIDQPQHF. Incomplete CDR3 DNA: TGTGCCAGTAGGATTATACAGGGTATCGATCAGCCC.

Comment on this clone: The read finishes 3 residues shy of the CDR3 end, and the germline J gene is used to complete it. This CDR3 is also generated by other DNA sequences in the sample. This rearrangement joins TRBV29-1 to TRBJ1-2; tentative D call: TRBD1 (5 bases). The CDR3 has 16 amino acids. The germline gives CDR1 SQVTM, CDR2 ANQGSEA. Trimming pared 5 bases from V and 4 bases from J, leaving 23 bases between. The CDR3 DNA, read in part, is TGCAGCGTTAGGAGCCAGGGAATGAAGGGGCTCTATGGC. Translating it yields CSVRSQGMKGLYG. From start to end, the CDR3 is CSVRSQGMKGLYGYTF.

Regarding this clone: The sequenced fragment ends 3 residues before the CDR3 boundary, so the rest is inferred from the germline J gene. This chain links TRBV7-2 with TRBJ1-2; D remains unclear. The CDR3 consists of 11 residues. Per germline, CDR1 SGHTA and CDR2 FQGNSA. The CDR3 loop reads CVSSKGYGYTF. Incomplete CDR3 DNA: TGTGTCAGTTCGAAGGGCTATGGC.

Comment on this clone: The CDR3 end lies 3 residues beyond the end of the read and is filled in from the germline J gene. Other DNA sequences in this specimen translate into the identical CDR3. The V and J genes are TRBV7-2 and TRBJ1-1; D call uncertain. This CDR3 spans 14 amino acids. Germline CDR1 reads SGHTA; CDR2 reads FQGNSA. Trimming pared 5 bases from V and 4 bases from J, leaving 14 bases between. The chain's CDR3 is CASSHESYTTEAFF. Partial CDR3 DNA: TGTGCCAGCAGCCATGAAAGCTATACCACTGAA.

Its frequency marks this clone as medium-sized. The read ends 3 residues early relative to the CDR3; the germline J gene fills the gap. The rearrangement joins TRBV2 to TRBJ2-3; TRBD2 agrees at 9 bases. Germline loops: CDR1 SNHLY, CDR2 FYNNEI. This CDR3 has 15 amino acids. V lost 7 bases to trimming and J lost 3 bases; unmatched junction nucleotides: 8. Partial CDR3 DNA: TGTGCCAGCATCGAAGGGGGACTAGCTACAGATACG. This translates into CASIEGGLATDT. The complete CDR3 protein is CASIEGGLATDTQYF.

Notes on this clone: From the germline J gene comes the end of the CDR3, since the read stops 3 residues before it. The chain combines TRBV20-1 with TRBJ2-6; TRBD2 matches at 13 bases. V lost 5 bases and J lost 0; bases outside the gene matches: 7. Looked up from germline, CDR1 is DFQATT and CDR2 is SNEGSKA (reference sequence). This CDR3 contains 18 residues. The CDR3 region is CSAAPLAGGSSGANVLTF. The CDR3 DNA, read in part, is TGCAGTGCTGCCCCACTAGCGGGAGGGAGCTCTGGGGCCAACGTC.

A note on this clone: The observed sequence ends 3 residues before the CDR3 terminus, with the missing tail filled in from the germline J gene. The chain uses TRBV2 and TRBJ2-5; D is uncertain. Trimming left V 1 base short and J 5 bases short, with 8 bases between. The CDR3 has 13 amino acids. CDR1 and CDR2 (germline): SNHLY, FYNNEI. CDR3 amino acids: CASSEGPGETQYF. Partial CDR3 DNA: TGTGCCAGCAGTGAAGGTCCCGGGGAGACC.

A note on this clone: The CDR3 is cut off 3 residues early in the read; its end comes from the germline J gene. This chain links TRBV6-2 or TRBV6-3 with TRBJ1-5, with 9 bases matching TRBD1. The trim removed 4 bases at V and 5 bases at J, leaving 9 bases unmatched. CDR3 length equals 16 residues. Germline lookup yields CDR1 MNHEY and CDR2 SVGEGT. CDR3 sequence reads: CASSLRQGVDYQPQHF. CDR3 DNA (partial): TGTGCCAGCAGTTTGCGACAGGGGGTGGATTATCAGCCC.

Concerning this clone itself: Read coverage stops 3 residues before the CDR3 terminus; the germline J gene supplies the remainder. The chain joins TRBV18 to TRBJ2-7; 13 nucleotides match TRBD2. Trimming removed 1 base from V and 6 bases from J; junction bases left unmatched: 6. The germline CDR1 and CDR2 sequences are KGHSH and LQKENI. The CDR3 loop spans 16 amino acids. Incomplete CDR3 DNA: TGTGCCAGCTCACCACGTCAGACTAGCGGGAGGAGCGAG. Translating it yields CASSPRQTSGRSE. The whole CDR3 protein is CASSPRQTSGRSEQYF.